This T cell receptor (beta chain) was recorded in a study of T cell responses to AZD1222 COVID-19 vaccine. Study background: Second-dose timings of about 4 or about 12 weeks were pooled. Overall study results and limits: Researchers report vaccine-associated CD4 TCRs spanning spike, with dominance at 160-218 and 743-854.

In germline, CDR1 is MNHEY, CDR2 SMNVEV (reference sequence). The V end lost 0 bases, the J end lost 5 bases, and 9 bases lay between the germline ends. The CDR3 runs 14 residues. Sequencing used immunoSEQ multiplex PCR; TCRdb keeps in-frame clones, though not all of them. The repertoire holds more than 150,000 clones, with over 75% as singletons. The table lists this clone with many counts. The antigen is unknown. The chain joins TRBV27 to TRBJ2-3, with D unresolved. Sequences were derived from peripheral blood, sampled on day 0 of AZD1222 vaccination. This TCR came from an adult in good health. In nucleotides, the CDR3 is TGTGCCAGCAGTTTATCTGTCGCAAGAGATACGCAGTATTTT. Its translation: CASSLSVARDTQYF.